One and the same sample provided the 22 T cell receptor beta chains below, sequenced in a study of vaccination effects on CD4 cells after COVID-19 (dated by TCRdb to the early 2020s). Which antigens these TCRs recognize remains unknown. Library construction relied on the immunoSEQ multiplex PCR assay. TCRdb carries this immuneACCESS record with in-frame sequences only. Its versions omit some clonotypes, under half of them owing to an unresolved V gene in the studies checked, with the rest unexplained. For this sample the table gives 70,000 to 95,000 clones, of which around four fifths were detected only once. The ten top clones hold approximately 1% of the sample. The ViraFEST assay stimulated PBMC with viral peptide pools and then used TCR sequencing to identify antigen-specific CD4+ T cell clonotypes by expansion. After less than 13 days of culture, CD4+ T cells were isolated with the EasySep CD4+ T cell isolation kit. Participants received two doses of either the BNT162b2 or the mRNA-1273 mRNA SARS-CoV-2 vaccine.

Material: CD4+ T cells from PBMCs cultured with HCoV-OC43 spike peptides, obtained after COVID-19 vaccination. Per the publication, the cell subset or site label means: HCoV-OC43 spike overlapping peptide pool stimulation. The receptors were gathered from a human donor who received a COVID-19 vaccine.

CDR3 nucleotide sequence: TGTGCCAGCAGCCCCGGACGGTATGAAAAACTGTTTTTT. This encodes CASSPGRYEKLFF. The chain has TRBV6-5 and TRBJ1-4; D call uncertain. The CDR3 extends over 13 amino acids. Germline CDR1 is MNHEY and CDR2 is SVGAGI. The V gene lost 6 bases and the J gene lost 6 bases, with 11 bases spanning the gap.

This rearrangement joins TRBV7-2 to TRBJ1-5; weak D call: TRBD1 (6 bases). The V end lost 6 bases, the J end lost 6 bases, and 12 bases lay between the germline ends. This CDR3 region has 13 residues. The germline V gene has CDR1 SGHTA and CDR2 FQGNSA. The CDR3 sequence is CASSLQGSQPQHF. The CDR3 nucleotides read TGTGCCAGCAGTTTGCAGGGGAGTCAGCCCCAGCATTTT.

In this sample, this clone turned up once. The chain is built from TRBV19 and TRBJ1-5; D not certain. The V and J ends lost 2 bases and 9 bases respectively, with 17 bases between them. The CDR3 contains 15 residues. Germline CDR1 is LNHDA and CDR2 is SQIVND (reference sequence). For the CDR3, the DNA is TGTGCCAGTAGTATAAGGGCAGGCCTTGAGCGGCCCCAGCATTTT. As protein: CASSIRAGLERPQHF.

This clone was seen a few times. CDR3 DNA sequence: TGTGCCAGCAGCTTAGAGGCTAGCGGGGGCCTCAACACCGGGGAGCTGTTTTTT. Translated: CASSLEASGGLNTGELFF. The chain recombines TRBV7-9 with TRBJ2-2; TRBD2 agrees at 10 bases. CDR3 length: 18 amino acids. Trimming at V came to 1 base and at J to 2 bases, leaving 7 bases not matched to a gene. CDR1 and CDR2 (germline): SEHNR, FQNEAQ (reference sequence).

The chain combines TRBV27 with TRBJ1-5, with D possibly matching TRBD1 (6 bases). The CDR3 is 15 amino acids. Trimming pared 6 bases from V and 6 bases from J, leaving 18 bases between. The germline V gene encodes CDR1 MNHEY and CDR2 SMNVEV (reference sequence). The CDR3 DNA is TGTGCCAGCAGATCCTCACAGGGAACTGGTCAGCCCCAGCATTTT. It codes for CASRSSQGTGQPQHF.

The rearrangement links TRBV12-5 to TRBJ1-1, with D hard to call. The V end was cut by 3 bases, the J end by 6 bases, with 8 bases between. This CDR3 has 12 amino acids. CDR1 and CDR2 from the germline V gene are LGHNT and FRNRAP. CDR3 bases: TGTGCTAGTGGTTTTAACTCGCCTGAAGCTTTCTTT. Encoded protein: CASGFNSPEAFF.

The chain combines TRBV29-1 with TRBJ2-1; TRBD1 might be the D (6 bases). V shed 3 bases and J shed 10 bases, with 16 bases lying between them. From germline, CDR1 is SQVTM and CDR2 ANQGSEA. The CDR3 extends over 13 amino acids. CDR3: CSVDAGQTSEQFF. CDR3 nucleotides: TGCAGCGTTGACGCCGGACAGACGTCGGAGCAGTTCTTC.

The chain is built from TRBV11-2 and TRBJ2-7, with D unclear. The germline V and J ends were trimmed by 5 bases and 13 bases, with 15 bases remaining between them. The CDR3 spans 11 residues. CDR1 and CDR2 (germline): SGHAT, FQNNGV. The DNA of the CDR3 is TGTGCCAGCAGCCTAGGCGCGAGCCTTTACGTC. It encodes CASSLGASLYV.

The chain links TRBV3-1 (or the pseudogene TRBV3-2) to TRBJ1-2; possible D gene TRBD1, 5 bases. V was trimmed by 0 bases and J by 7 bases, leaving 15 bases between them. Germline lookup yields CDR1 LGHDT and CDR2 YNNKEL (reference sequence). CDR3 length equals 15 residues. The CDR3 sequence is CASSQEAGRSGGYTF. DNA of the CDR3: TGTGCCAGCAGCCAAGAGGCAGGGAGGTCGGGTGGCTACACCTTC.

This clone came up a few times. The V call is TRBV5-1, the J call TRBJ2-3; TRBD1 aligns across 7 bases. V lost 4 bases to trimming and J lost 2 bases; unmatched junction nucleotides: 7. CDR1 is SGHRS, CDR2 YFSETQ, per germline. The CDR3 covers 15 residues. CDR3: CASSVPGQSTDTQYF. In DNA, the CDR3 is TGCGCCAGCAGCGTGCCGGGACAGTCCACAGATACGCAGTATTTT.

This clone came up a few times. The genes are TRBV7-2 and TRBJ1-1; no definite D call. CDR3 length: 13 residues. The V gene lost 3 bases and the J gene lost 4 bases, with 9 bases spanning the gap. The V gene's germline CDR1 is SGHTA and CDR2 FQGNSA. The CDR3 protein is CASSFSISTEAFF. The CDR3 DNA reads TGTGCCAGCAGCTTTTCTATATCCACTGAAGCTTTCTTT.

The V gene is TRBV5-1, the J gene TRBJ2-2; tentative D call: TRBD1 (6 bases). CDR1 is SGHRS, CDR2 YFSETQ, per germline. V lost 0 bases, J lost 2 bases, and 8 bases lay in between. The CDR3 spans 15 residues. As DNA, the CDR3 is TGCGCCAGCAGCTTGGGACAGGTTAACACCGGGGAGCTGTTTTTT. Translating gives CASSLGQVNTGELFF.

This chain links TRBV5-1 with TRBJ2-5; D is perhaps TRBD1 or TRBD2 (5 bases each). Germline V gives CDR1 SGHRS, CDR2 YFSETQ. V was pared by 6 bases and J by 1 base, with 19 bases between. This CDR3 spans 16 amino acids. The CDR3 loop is CASTLPRGVTQETQYF. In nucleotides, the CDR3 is TGCGCCAGCACCTTACCCCGAGGGGTGACCCAAGAGACCCAGTACTTC.

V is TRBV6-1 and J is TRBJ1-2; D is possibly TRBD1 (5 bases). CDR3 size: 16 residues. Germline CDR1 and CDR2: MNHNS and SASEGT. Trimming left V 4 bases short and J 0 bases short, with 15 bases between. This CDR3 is CASSAGGATTNYGYTF. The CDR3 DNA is TGTGCCAGCAGTGCGGGTGGGGCAACTACTAACTATGGCTACACCTTC.

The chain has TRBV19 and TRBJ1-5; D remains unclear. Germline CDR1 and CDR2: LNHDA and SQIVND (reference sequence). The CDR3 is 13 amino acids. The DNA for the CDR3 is TGTGCGACGAGTTTGGCCAATAATCAGCCCCAGCATTTT. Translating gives CATSLANNQPQHF.

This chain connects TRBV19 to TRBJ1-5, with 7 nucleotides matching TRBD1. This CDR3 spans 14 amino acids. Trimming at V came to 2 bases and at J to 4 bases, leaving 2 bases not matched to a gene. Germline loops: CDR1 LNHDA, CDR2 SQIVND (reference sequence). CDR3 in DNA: TGTGCCAGTAGTATATGGGACAGAAATCAGCCCCAGCATTTT. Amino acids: CASSIWDRNQPQHF.

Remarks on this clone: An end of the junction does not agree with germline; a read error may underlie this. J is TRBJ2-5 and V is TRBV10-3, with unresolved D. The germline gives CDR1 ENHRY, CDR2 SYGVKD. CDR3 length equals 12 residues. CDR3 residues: CAISPSKESQYF. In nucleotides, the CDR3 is TGTGCCATCAGTCCTTCCAAAGAGTCCCAGTACTTC.

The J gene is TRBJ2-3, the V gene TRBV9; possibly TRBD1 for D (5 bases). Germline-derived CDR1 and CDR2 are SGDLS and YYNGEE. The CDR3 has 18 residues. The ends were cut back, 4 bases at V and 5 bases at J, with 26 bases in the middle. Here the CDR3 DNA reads TGTGCCAGCAGCTTTAATAGAGCCCAGGGTGGTGATGGAGATACGCAGTATTTT. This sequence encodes CASSFNRAQGGDGDTQYF.

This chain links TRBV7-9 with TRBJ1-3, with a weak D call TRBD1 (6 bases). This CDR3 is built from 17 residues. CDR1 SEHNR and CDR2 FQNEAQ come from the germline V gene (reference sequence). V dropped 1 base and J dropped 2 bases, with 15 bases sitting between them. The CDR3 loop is CASSLVGGGFAGNTIYF. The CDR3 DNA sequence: TGTGCCAGCAGCTTAGTGGGCGGGGGCTTCGCTGGAAACACCATATATTTT.

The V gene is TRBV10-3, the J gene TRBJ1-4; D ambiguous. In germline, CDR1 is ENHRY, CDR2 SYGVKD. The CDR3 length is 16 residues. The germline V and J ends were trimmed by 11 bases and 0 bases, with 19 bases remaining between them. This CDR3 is CAFPLRGRSTNEKLFF. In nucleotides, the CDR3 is TGTGCCTTCCCATTACGTGGGCGGTCAACTAATGAAAAACTGTTTTTT.

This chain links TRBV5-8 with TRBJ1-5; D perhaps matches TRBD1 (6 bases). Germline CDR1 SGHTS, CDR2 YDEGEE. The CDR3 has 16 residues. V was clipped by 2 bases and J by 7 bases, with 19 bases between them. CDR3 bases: TGTGCCAGCAGCTTAGGGACACCAATATCAGGGCAGCCCCAGCATTTT. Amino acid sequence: CASSLGTPISGQPQHF. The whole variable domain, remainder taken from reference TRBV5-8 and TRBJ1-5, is EAGVTQSPTHLIKTRGQQATLRCSPISGHTSVYWYQQALGLGLQFLLWYDEGEERNRGNFPPRFSGRQFPNYSSELNVNALELEDSALYLCASSLGTPISGQPQHFGDGTRLSIL.

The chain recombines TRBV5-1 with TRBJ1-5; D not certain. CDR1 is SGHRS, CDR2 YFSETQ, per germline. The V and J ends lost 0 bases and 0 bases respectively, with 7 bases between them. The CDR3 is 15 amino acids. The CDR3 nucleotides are TGCGCCAGCAGCTTGGCAGGAAATAGCAATCAGCCCCAGCATTTT. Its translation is CASSLAGNSNQPQHF.